The subject of this entry is one TCR beta chain. The germline V gene has CDR1 MNHNY and CDR2 SVGAGI (reference sequence). Trimming removed 4 bases at V and 4 bases at J, with 13 bases between. The length of the CDR3 is 14 residues. Alongside a J-beta primer mix, a sample-barcoded 5' primer served in a second PCR lasting about 6 to 11 cycles. Using its own MiXCR run on the 5' RACE reads, TCRdb lists one record per CDR3 protein. The sample contains 1,500,000 or so distinct CDR3 sequences, 59% of which appear only once. The entry originates in a study of blood T cells in healthy people across ages. V gene TRBV6-6 combines with J gene TRBJ1-2; the D is unclear. The specimen was blood. The TCR was taken from a young man in good health. The CDR3 DNA is TGTGCCAGCAGTTCCGGGCCAGACATCTATGGCTACACCTTC. Residues: CASSSGPDIYGYTF.